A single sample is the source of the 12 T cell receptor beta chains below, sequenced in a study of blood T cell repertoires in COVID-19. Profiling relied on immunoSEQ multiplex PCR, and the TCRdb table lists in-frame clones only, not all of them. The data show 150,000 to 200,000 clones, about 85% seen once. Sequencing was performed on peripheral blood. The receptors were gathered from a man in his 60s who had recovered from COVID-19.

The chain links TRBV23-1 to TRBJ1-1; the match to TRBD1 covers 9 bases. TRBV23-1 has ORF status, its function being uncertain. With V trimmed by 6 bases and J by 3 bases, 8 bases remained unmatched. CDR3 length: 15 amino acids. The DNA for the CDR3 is TGCGCCAGCAGCCGGGACAGGGCCTGGTACACTGAAGCTTTCTTT. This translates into CASSRDRAWYTEAFF.

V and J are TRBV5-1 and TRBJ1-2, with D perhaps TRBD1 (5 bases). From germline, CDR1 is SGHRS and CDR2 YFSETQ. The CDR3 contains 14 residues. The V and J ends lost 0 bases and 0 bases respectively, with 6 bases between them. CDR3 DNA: TGCGCCAGCAGCTTGGGGGGCACTAACTATGGCTACACCTTC. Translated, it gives CASSLGGTNYGYTF.

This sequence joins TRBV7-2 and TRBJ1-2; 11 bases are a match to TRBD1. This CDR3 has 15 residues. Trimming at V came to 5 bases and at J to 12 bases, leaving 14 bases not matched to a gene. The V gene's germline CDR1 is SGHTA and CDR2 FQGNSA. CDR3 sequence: CASSPSDRGRFGNTF. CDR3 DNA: TGTGCCAGCAGCCCCTCGGACAGGGGGCGGTTTGGGAACACCTTC.

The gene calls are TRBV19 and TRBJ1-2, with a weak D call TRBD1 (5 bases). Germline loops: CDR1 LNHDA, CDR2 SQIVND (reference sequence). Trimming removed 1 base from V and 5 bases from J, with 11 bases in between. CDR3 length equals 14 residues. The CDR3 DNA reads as TGTGCCAGTAGTATAGGACAGAGTTCTTATGGCTACACCTTC. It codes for CASSIGQSSYGYTF. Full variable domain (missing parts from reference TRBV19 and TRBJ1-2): DGGITQSPKYLFRKEGQNVTLSCEQNLNHDAMYWYRQDPGQGLRLIYYSQIVNDFQKGDIAEGYSVSREKKESFPLTVTSAQKNPTAFYLCASSIGQSSYGYTFGSGTRLTVV.

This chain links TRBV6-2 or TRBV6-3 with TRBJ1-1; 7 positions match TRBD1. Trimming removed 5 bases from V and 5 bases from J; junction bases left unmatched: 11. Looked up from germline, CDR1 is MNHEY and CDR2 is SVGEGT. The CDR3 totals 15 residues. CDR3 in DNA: TGTGCCAGCAGTAACGGGGGCGCAGGGGGAACTGAAGCTTTCTTT. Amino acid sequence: CASSNGGAGGTEAFF.

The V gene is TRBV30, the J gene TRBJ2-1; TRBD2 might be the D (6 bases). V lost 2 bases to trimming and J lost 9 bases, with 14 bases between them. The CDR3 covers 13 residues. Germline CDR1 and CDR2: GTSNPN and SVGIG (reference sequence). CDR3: CAWSPPAGLEQFF. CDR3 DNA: TGTGCCTGGAGTCCCCCTGCGGGGCTTGAGCAGTTCTTC.

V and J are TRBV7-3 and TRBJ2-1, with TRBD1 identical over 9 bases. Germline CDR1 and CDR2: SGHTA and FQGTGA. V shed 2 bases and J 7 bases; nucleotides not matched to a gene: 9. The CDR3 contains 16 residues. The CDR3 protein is CASSLSPGTGWNEQFF. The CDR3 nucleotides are TGTGCCAGCAGCTTATCACCAGGGACAGGGTGGAATGAGCAGTTCTTC. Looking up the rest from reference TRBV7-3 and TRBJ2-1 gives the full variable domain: GAGVSQTPSNKVTEKGKYVELRCDPISGHTALYWYRQSLGQGPEFLIYFQGTGAADDSGLPNDRFFAVRPEGSVSTLKIQRTERGDSAVYLCASSLSPGTGWNEQFFGPGTRLTVL.

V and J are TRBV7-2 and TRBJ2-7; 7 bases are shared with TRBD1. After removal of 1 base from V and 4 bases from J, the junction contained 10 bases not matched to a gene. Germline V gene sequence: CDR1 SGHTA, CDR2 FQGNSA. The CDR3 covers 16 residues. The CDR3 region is CASSLEMTGSGYEQYF. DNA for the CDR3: TGTGCCAGCAGCTTAGAAATGACAGGGTCGGGTTACGAGCAGTACTTC.

The CDR3 nucleotides are TGTGCCAGCAGCCCGCCGGGACAGGGCTCTGAAGCTTTCTTT. Translation: CASSPPGQGSEAFF. The chain carries TRBV4-2 and TRBJ1-1; 9 nucleotides agree with TRBD1. J gave up 6 bases and V 4 bases, and 6 bases lay outside the gene matches. Germline values: CDR1 LGHNA, CDR2 YNFKEQ. The CDR3 has 14 amino acids.

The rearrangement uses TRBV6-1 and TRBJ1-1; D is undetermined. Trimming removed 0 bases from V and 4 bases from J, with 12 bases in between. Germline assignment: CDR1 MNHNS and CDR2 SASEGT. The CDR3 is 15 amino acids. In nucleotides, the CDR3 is TGTGCCAGCAGTGAAGCACCGAGGGAGCGCACTGAAGCTTTCTTT. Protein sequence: CASSEAPRERTEAFF.

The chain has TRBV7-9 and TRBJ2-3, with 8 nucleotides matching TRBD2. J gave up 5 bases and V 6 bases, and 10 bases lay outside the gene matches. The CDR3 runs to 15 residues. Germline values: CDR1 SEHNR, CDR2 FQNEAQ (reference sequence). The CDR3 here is CASRDRGGGGDTQYF. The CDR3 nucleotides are TGTGCCAGCAGAGATCGGGGGGGCGGTGGAGATACGCAGTATTTT.

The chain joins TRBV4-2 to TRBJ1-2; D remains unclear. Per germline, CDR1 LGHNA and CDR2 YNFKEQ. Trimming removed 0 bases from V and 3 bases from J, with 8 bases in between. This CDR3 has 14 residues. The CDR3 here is CASSQDNVDYGYTF. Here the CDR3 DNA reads TGTGCCAGCAGCCAAGATAACGTAGACTATGGCTACACCTTC.